This TCR beta chain was documented in a study of blood T cell repertoires in COVID-19. Whole-study context: Samples of COVID-19 (acute and convalescent) were obtained from the United States, Italy and Spain. Nucleic acid was either cDNA or gDNA, and it came from T cells, B-cell-depleted T cells, or PBMCs.

Original methodology: Estimation of nucleated cell counts was performed using reference gene primer amplification. This table comes from immunoSEQ multiplex PCR, and its TCRdb copy is limited to in-frame clones, with some not included. V, J and clone size are those of that table, while D and trimming were read from the DNA. The sample lists about 190,000 clones; around 83% were seen once. Sequenced material: peripheral blood. This receptor was obtained from a woman aged 35 to 49 with acute or convalescent COVID-19.

The CDR3 nucleotides are TGTGCCAGCAGTTTCGTTAGCAATCAGCCCCAGCATTTT. It codes for CASSFVSNQPQHF. J is TRBJ1-5 and V is TRBV27, with unresolved D. Germline values: CDR1 MNHEY, CDR2 SMNVEV (reference sequence). The CDR3 runs 13 residues. V was trimmed by 3 bases and J by 0 bases, leaving 3 bases between them.